This T cell receptor (beta chain) stems from a study of CD8 T cells in Susac syndrome. Study information: There were over five sequenced Susac syndrome patients with active disease and roughly 8 in remission.

With random hexamers, about 0.5 to 1 ug RNA was reverse transcribed. Amplification of the TCR beta CDR3 was carried out by immunoSEQ multiplex PCR, which spanned a total of 54 Vbeta and 13 Jbeta segments. TCRdb ran MiXCR on the immunoSEQ multiplex PCR reads and lists one entry per CDR3 protein. The sample yields 95,000 to 150,000 distinct CDR3 sequences, 96% seen once. Germline trimming cut 2 bases from V and 4 bases from J; bases unmatched to any gene: 10. Germline values: CDR1 MNHEY, CDR2 SVGEGT. The CDR3 loop spans 18 amino acids. Specimen: CD4+ T cells from PBMCs. The chain employs TRBV6-2 or TRBV6-3 and TRBJ2-1, with 11 bases lining up with TRBD2. The clonotype originates from a human donor with Susac syndrome. The CDR3 loop is CASSYPRTSGLGYNEQFF. The DNA for the CDR3 is TGTGCCAGCAGTTACCCAAGGACTAGCGGGCTGGGGTACAATGAGCAGTTCTTC.